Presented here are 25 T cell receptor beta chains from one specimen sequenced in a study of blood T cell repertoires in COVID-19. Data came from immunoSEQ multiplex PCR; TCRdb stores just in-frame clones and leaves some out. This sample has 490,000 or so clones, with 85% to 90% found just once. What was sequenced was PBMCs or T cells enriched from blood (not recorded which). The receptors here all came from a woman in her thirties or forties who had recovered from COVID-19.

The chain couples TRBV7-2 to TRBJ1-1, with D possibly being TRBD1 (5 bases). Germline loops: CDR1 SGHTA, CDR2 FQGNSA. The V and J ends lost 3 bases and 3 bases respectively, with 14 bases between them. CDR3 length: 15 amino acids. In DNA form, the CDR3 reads TGTGCCAGCAGCTTGTCCGGGACTCAGTACACTGAAGCTTTCTTT. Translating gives CASSLSGTQYTEAFF.

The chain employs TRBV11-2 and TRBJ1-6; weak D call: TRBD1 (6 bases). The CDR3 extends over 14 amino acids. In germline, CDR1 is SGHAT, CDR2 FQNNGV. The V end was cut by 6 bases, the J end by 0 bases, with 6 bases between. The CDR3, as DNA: TGTGCCAGCAGACAGGGCTCCTATAATTCACCCCTCCACTTT. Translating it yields CASRQGSYNSPLHF.

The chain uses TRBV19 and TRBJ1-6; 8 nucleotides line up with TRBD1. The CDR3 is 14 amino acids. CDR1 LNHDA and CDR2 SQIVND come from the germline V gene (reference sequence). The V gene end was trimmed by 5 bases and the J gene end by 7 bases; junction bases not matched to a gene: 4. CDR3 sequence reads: CASSSTGGNSPLHF. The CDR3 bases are TGTGCCAGTAGTTCCACAGGGGGAAATTCACCCCTCCACTTT.

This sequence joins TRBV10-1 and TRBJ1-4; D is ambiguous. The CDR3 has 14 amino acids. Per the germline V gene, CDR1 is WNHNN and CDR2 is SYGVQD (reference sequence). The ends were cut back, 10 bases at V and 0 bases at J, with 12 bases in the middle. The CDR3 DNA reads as TGCGCCACCTCCAGCGGGTCAACTAATGAAAAACTGTTTTTT. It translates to CATSSGSTNEKLFF.

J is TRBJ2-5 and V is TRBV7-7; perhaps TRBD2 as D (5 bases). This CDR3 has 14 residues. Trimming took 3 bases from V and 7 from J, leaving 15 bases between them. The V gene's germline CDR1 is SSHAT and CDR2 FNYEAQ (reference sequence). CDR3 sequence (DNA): TGTGCCAGCAGCTTCCGGGATCGTAGTGGGACCCAGTACTTC. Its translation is CASSFRDRSGTQYF.

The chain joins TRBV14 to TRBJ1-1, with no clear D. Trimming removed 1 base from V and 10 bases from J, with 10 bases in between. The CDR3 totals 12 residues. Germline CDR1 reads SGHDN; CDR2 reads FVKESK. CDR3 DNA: TGTGCCAGCAGCCAAGTTGGTCTGGCAGCTTTCTTT. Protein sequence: CASSQVGLAAFF.

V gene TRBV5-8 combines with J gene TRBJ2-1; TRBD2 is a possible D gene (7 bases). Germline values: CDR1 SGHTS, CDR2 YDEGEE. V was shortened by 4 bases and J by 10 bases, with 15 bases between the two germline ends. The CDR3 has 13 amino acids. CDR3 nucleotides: TGTGCCAGCAGCCTGGAGAGGGGGGGCGAGCAGTTCTTC. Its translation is CASSLERGGEQFF.

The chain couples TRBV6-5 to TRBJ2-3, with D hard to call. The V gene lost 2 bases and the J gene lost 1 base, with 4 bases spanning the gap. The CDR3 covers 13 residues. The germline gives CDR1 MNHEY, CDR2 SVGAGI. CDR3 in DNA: TGTGCCAGCAGTTACCTCGGCACAGATACGCAGTATTTT. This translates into CASSYLGTDTQYF.

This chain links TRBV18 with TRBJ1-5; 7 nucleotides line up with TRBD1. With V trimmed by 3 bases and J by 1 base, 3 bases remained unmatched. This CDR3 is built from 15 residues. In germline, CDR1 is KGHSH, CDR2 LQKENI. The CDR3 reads CASSPGQWSNQPQHF. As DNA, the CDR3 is TGTGCCAGCTCACCGGGACAGTGGAGCAATCAGCCCCAGCATTTT.

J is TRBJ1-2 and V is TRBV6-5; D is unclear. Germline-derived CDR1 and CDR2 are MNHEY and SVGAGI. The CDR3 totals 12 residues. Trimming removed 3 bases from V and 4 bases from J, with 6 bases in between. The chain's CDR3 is CASSYAGYGYTF. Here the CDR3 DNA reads TGTGCCAGCAGTTATGCGGGCTATGGCTACACCTTC.

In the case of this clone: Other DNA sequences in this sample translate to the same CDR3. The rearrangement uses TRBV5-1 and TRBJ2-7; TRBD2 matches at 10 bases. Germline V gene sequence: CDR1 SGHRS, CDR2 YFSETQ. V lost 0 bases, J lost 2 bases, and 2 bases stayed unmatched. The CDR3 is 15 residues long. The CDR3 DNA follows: TGCGCCAGCAGCTTGGGGACTAGCGGACCCTACGAGCAGTACTTC. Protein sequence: CASSLGTSGPYEQYF.

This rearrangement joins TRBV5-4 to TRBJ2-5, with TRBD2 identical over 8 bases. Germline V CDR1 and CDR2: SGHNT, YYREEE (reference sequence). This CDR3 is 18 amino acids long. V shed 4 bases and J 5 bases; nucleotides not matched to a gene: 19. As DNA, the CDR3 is TGTGCCAGCAGCAGGGGGGGTATTCAGATAGCGGGATGGGAGACCCAGTACTTC. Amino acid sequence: CASSRGGIQIAGWETQYF. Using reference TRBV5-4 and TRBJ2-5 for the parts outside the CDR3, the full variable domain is ETGVTQSPTHLIKTRGQQVTLRCSSQSGHNTVSWYQQALGQGPQFIFQYYREEENGRGNFPPRFSGLQFPNYSSELNVNALELDDSALYLCASSRGGIQIAGWETQYFGPGTRLLVL.

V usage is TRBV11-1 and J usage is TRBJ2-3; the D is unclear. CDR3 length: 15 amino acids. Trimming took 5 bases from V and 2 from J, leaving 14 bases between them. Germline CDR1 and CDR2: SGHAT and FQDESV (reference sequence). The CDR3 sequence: CASSPRLEPTDTQYF. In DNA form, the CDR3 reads TGTGCCAGCAGCCCCCGACTCGAGCCCACAGATACGCAGTATTTT.

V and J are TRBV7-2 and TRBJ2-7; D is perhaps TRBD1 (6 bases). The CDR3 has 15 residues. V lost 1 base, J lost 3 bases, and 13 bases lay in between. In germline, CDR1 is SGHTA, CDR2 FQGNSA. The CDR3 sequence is CASSLDQGPFYEQYF. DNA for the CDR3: TGTGCCAGCAGCTTAGATCAGGGGCCCTTCTACGAGCAGTACTTC.

CDR3 sequence: CASSNPWVGERFENTEAFF. The CDR3 DNA is TGCGCCAGCAGCAACCCGTGGGTAGGGGAAAGATTCGAGAACACTGAAGCTTTCTTT. The genes are TRBV10-2 and TRBJ1-1, with D possibly matching TRBD1 (5 bases). The germline V gene has CDR1 WSHSY and CDR2 SAAADI. Trimming took off 6 bases at V and 1 base at J, with 27 bases between the two ends. CDR3 length: 19 amino acids.

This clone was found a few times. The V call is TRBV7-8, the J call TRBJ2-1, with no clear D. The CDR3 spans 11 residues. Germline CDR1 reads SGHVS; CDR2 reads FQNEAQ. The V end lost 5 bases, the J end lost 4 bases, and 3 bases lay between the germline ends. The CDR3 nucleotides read TGTGCCAGCAGCCCATACAATGAGCAGTTCTTC. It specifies CASSPYNEQFF.

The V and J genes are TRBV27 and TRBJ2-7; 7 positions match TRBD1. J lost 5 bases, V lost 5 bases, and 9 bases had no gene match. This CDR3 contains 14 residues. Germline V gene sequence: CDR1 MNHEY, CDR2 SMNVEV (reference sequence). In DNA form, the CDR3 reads TGTGCCAGCAGTGTACCGGGACAGTTAAACGAGCAGTACTTC. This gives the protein CASSVPGQLNEQYF.

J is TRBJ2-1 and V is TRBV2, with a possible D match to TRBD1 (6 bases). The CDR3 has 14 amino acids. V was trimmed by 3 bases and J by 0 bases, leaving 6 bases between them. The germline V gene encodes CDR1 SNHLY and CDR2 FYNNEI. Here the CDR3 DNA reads TGTGCCAGCAGTGAGGACAGCTCCTACAATGAGCAGTTCTTC. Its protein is CASSEDSSYNEQFF.

Here the CDR3 reads CASSLGRLADNEQFF. The CDR3 coding sequence is TGTGCCAGCAGCTTAGGTCGACTAGCGGATAATGAGCAGTTCTTC. The chain is built from TRBV11-3 and TRBJ2-1; 9 bases line up with TRBD2. The CDR3 length is 15 residues. Germline V CDR1 and CDR2: SGHNT, YENEEA. V dropped 1 base and J dropped 7; count of bases not matched to a gene: 5.

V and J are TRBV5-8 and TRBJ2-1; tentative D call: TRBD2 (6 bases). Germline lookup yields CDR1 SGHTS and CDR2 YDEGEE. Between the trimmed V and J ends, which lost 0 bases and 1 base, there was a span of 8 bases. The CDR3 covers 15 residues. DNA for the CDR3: TGTGCCAGCAGCTTGGTAGCGGTTTCCTACAATGAGCAGTTCTTC. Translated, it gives CASSLVAVSYNEQFF.

In DNA form, the CDR3 reads TGTGCCAGCAGCTTAGGACTACGTACTAGCACAGATACGCAGTATTTT. Translating gives CASSLGLRTSTDTQYF. This sequence joins TRBV7-9 and TRBJ2-3; D is possibly TRBD2 (5 bases). The CDR3 covers 16 residues. Germline CDR1 is SEHNR and CDR2 is FQNEAQ (reference sequence). V was pared by 1 base and J by 0 bases, with 11 bases between.

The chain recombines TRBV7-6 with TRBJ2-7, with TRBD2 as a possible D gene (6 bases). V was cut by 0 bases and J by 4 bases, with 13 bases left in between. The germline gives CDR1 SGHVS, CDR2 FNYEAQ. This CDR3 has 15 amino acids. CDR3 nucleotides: TGTGCCAGCAGCTTAGCGGGAGGCTTATCTTACGAGCAGTACTTC. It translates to CASSLAGGLSYEQYF.

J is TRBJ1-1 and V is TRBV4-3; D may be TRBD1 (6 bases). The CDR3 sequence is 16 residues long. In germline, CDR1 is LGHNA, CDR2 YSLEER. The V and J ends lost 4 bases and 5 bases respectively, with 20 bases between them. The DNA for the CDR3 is TGCGCCAGCAGCCGATTCGGCATCAGGGGAGTGACTGAAGCTTTCTTT. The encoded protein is CASSRFGIRGVTEAFF.

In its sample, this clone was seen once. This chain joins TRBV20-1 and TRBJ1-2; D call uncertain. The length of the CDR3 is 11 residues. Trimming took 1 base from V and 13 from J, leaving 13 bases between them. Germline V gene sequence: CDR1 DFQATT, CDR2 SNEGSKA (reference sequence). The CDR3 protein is CSARVGSAITF. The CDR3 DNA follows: TGCAGTGCTAGAGTTGGCAGTGCCATCACCTTC.

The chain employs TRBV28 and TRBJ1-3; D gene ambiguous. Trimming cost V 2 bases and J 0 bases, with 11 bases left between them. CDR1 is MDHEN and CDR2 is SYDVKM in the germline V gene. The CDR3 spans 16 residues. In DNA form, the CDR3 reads TGTGCCAGCAGTTTACAGGCCTACAGCTCTGGAAACACCATATATTTT. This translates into CASSLQAYSSGNTIYF.